This T cell receptor (beta chain) was recorded in a study of blood T cell repertoires in COVID-19. Study-wide context: COVID-19 samples from acute and convalescent phases originated in the United States, Italy and Spain. In each case, the material was cDNA or gDNA derived from T cells, B-cell-depleted T cells, or PBMCs.

The CDR3 is 14 amino acids. Germline trimming cut 6 bases from V and 1 base from J; bases unmatched to any gene: 5. Germline values: CDR1 LNHDA, CDR2 SQIVND (reference sequence). Authors' analysis steps: Amplifying reference gene primers gave estimates of nucleated cell counts. Sequencing was performed with immunoSEQ multiplex PCR; in TCRdb, only in-frame clones are kept and a portion is missing. The V and J calls and clone size were taken over from that table, and D and trimming were inferred from the DNA. The table shows about 220,000 clones, with roughly 84% occurring only once. The receptor was derived from a woman older than 75 with acute or convalescent COVID-19. The specimen was peripheral blood. V gene TRBV19 combines with J gene TRBJ1-1; 7 bases fit TRBD1. The CDR3 DNA is TGTGCCAGTAGCTCCAGACAGGGGAACACTGAAGCTTTCTTT. It is translated as CASSSRQGNTEAFF. Combining the CDR3 with reference TRBV19 and TRBJ1-1 gives the whole variable domain DGGITQSPKYLFRKEGQNVTLSCEQNLNHDAMYWYRQDPGQGLRLIYYSQIVNDFQKGDIAEGYSVSREKKESFPLTVTSAQKNPTAFYLCASSSRQGNTEAFFGQGTRLTVV.